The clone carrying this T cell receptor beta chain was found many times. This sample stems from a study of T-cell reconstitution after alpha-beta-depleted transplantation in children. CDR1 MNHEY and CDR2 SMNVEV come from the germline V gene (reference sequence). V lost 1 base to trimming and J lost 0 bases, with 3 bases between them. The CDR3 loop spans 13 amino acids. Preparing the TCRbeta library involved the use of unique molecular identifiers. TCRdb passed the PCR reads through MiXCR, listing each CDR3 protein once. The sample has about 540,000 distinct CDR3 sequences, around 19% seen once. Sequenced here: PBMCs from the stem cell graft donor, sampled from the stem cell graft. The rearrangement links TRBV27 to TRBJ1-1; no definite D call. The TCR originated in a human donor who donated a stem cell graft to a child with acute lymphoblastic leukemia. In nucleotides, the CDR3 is TGTGCCAGCAGTTTATACCTGAACACTGAAGCTTTCTTT. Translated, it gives CASSLYLNTEAFF.